This T cell receptor (beta chain) was recorded in a study of cytomegalovirus exposure and HLA in healthy donors. Study results and limitations: Most TCR sequences showed up rarely, but some public TCRs showed up in many donors.

TCRdb keeps only in-frame clones here, not all; method: immunoSEQ multiplex PCR. The table includes 200,000 to 250,000 clones, around four fifths detected once. Germline CDR1 and CDR2: SGHTA and FQGNSA. The CDR3 totals 19 residues. V lost 1 base and J lost 2, with 22 bases in between. This clone was recorded only once. What it binds is unknown. Material for sequencing was PBMCs. This receptor was taken from a woman aged 30 to 39 in good health and CMV-seropositive. V and J are TRBV7-2 and TRBJ2-3; D could derive from TRBD1 or TRBD2 (5 bases each). CDR3 nucleotides: TGTGCCAGCAGCTTAGAAGGGGTTTTAGGTACGGGGTTCACAGATACGCAGTATTTT. It specifies CASSLEGVLGTGFTDTQYF.